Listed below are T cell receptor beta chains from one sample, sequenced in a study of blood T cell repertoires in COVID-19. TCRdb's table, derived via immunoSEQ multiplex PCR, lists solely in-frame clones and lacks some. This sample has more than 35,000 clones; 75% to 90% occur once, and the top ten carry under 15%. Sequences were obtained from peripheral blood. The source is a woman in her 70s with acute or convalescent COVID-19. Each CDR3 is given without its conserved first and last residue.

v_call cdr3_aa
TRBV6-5 ASPDIQETQY
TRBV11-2 ASSLGGLDLTDTQY
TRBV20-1 SASGDTLYEQY
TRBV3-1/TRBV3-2 ASSQDPGRTAYNEQF
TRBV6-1 ASSDPGQTAGRDSPLH
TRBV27 ASSLGVFAGGNEQF
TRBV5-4 ASSFDPSQETQY
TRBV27 ASSLSRAETQY
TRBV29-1 SEGGGETQY
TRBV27 ASRWGESSYNEQF
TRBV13 ASSPRGRDEKLF
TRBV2 ASRRELAREQY
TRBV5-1 ASSYDRGLSSPLH
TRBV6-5 ASSYTSSGSPYEQY
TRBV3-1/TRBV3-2 ASSLSGTNTGELF
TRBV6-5 ASSYGRGSYNSPLH
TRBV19 ASSFYQGAGANVLT
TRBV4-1 ASSQEFRGNYEQY
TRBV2 ASSWGRMNTEAF
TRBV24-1 ATSDNSYTEAF
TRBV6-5 AASRGAVNQPQH
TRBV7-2 ASSLETGNTIY
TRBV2 ASRGTGTGNTIY
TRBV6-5 ASGGGAEDTQY
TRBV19 ASKRDRGYTEAF
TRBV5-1 ASSFEGRLAGPLGELF